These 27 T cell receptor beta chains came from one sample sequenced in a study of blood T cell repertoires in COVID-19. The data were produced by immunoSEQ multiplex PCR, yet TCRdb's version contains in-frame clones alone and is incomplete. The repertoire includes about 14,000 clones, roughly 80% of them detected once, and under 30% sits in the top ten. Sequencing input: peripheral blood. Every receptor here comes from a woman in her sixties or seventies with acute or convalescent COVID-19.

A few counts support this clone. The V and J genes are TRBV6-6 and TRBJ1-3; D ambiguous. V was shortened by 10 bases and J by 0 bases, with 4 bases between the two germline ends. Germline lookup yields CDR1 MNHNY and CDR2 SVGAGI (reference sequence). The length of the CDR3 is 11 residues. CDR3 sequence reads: CATLSGNTIYF. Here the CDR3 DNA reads TGTGCCACCCTCTCTGGAAACACCATATATTTT.

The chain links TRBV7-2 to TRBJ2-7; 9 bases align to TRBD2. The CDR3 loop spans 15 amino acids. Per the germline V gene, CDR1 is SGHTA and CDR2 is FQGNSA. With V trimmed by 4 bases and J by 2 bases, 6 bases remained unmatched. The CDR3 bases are TGTGCCAGCAGCTGGCGGGGGGGGGCCGCCTACGAGCAGTACTTC. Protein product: CASSWRGGAAYEQYF.

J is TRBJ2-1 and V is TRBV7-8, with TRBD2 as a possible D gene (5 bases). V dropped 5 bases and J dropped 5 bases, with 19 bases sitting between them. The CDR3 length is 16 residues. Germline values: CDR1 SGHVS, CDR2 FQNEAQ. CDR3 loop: CASSPRPDSANNEQFF. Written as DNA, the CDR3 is TGTGCCAGCAGCCCAAGGCCAGATAGCGCAAACAATGAGCAGTTCTTC.

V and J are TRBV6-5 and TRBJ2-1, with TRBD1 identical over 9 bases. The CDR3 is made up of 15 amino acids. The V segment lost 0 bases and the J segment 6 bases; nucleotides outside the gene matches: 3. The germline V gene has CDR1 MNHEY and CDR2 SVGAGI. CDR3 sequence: CASSYSGTGINEQFF. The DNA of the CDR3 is TGTGCCAGCAGTTACTCCGGGACAGGGATCAATGAGCAGTTCTTC.

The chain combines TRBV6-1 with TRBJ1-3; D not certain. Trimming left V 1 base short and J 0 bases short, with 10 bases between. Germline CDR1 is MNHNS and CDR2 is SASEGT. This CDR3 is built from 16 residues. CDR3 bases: TGTGCCAGCAGTGAAGATGGAGGAAGCTCTGGAAACACCATATATTTT. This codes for CASSEDGGSSGNTIYF.

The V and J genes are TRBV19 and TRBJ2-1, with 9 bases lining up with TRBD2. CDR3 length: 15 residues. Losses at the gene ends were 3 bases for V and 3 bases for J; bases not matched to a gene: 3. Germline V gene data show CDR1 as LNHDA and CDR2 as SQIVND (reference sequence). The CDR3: CASSMGGGVYNEQFF. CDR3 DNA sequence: TGTGCCAGTAGTATGGGCGGGGGGGTCTACAATGAGCAGTTCTTC.

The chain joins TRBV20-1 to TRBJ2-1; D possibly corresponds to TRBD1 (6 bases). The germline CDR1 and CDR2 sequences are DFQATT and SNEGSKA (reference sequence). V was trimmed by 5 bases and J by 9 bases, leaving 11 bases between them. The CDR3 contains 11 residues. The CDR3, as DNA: TGCAGTGCTTCAGGGGATGGTGAGCAGTTCTTC. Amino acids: CSASGDGEQFF.

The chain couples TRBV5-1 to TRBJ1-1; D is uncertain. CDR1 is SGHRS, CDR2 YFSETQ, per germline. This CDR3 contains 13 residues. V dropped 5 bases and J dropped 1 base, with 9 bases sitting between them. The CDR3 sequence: CASSPTQNTEAFF. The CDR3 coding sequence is TGCGCCAGCAGTCCTACCCAGAACACTGAAGCTTTCTTT.

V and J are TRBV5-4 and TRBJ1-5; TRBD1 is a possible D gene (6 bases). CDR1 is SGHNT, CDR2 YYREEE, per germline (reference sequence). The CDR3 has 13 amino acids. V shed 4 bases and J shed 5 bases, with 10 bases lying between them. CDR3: CASSPGADQPQHF. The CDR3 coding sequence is TGTGCCAGCAGCCCAGGGGCGGATCAGCCCCAGCATTTT.

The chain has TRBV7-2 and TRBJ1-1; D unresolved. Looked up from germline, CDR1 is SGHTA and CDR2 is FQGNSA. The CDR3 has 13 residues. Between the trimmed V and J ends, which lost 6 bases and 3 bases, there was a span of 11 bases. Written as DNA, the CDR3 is TGTGCCAGCAGTCCAGTGCCACACACTGAAGCTTTCTTT. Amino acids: CASSPVPHTEAFF.

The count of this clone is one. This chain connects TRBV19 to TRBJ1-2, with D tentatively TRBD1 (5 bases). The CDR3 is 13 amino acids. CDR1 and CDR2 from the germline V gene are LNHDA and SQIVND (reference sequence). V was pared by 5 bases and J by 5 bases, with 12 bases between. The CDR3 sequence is CASSADRRYGYTF. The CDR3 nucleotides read TGTGCCAGTAGTGCAGACAGAAGGTATGGCTACACCTTC.

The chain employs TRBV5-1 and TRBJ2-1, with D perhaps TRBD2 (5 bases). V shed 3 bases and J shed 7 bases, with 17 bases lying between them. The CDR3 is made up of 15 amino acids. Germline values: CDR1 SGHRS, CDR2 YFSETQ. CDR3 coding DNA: TGCGCCAGCAGCTCGGGGATAACACTCGGGAATGAGCAGTTCTTC. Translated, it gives CASSSGITLGNEQFF.

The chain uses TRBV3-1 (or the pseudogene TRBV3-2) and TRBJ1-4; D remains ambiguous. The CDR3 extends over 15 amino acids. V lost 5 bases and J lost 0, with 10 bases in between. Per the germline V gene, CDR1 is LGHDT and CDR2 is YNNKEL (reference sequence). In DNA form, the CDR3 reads TGTGCCAGCAGCTCATACAGTGCAACTAATGAAAAACTGTTTTTT. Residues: CASSSYSATNEKLFF.

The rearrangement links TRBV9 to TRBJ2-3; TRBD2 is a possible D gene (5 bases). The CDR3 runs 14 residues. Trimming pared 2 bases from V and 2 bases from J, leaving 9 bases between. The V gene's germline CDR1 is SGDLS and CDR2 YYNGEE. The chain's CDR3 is CASSVDWTTDTQYF. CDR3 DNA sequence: TGTGCCAGCAGCGTGGACTGGACCACAGATACGCAGTATTTT.

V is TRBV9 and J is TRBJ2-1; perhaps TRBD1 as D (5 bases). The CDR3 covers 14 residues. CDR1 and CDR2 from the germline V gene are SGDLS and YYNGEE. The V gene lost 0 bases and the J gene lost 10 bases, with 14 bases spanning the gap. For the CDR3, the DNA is TGTGCCAGCAGCGTAGCGGTTTGGGCAGGGGAGCAGTTCTTC. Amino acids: CASSVAVWAGEQFF.

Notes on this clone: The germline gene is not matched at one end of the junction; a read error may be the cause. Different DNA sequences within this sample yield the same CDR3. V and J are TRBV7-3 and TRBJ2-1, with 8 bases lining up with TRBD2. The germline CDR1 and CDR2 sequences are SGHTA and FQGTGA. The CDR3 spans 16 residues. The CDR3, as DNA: TGCGCCAGCAGCCCGGGGGGGGGCTTTACTTCTTCCGAGCAGTTCTTC. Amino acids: CASSPGGGFTSSEQFF.

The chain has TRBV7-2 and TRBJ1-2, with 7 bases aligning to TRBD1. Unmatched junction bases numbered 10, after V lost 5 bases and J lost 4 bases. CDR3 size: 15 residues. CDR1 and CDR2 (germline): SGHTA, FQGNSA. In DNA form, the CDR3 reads TGTGCCAGCAGCCTCCGGGACAGCCCTTTCTATGGCTACACCTTC. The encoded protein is CASSLRDSPFYGYTF.

CDR3 sequence (DNA): TGTGCCAGCAGGGAGGACTCTTCCTACGAGCAGTACTTC. It is translated as CASREDSSYEQYF. The chain recombines TRBV27 with TRBJ2-7; TRBD2 might be the D (5 bases). This CDR3 has 13 amino acids. The ends were cut back, 6 bases at V and 1 base at J, with 10 bases in the middle. Looked up from germline, CDR1 is MNHEY and CDR2 is SMNVEV (reference sequence).

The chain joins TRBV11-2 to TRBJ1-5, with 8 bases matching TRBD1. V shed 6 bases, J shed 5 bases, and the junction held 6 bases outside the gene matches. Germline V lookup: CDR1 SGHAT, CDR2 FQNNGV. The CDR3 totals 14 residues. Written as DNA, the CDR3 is TGTGCCAGCAGACAGGGGGGGCCCGATCAGCCCCAGCATTTT. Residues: CASRQGGPDQPQHF.

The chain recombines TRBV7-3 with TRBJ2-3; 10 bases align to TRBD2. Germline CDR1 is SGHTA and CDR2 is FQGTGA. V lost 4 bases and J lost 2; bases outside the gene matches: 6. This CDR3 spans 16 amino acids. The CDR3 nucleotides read TGTGCCAGCAGCTCCGTAGCGGGGGGACCCACAGATACGCAGTATTTT. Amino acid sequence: CASSSVAGGPTDTQYF.

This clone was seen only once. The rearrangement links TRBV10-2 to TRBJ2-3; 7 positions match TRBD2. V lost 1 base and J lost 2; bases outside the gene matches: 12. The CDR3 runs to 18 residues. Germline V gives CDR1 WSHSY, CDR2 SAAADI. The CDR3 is CASSELGGGAGNTDTQYF. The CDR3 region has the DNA TGCGCCAGCAGTGAGTTGGGGGGGGGAGCGGGGAACACAGATACGCAGTATTTT.

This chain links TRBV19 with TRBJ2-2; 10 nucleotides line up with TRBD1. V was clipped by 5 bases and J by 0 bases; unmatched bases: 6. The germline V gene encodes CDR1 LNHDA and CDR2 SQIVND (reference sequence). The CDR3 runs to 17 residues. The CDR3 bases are TGTGCCAGTAGTGACAGGGGGCGCGTCTCGAACACCGGGGAGCTGTTTTTT. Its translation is CASSDRGRVSNTGELFF.

CDR3: CASSRGESYNEQFF. The DNA of the CDR3 is TGTGCCAGTAGTCGAGGAGAGTCCTACAATGAGCAGTTCTTC. J is TRBJ2-1 and V is TRBV19, with D hard to call. Germline V gene data show CDR1 as LNHDA and CDR2 as SQIVND (reference sequence). This CDR3 has 14 residues. Trimming took 5 bases from V and 1 from J, leaving 9 bases between them. Variable domain in full (rest from reference TRBV19 and TRBJ2-1): DGGITQSPKYLFRKEGQNVTLSCEQNLNHDAMYWYRQDPGQGLRLIYYSQIVNDFQKGDIAEGYSVSREKKESFPLTVTSAQKNPTAFYLCASSRGESYNEQFFGPGTRLTVL.

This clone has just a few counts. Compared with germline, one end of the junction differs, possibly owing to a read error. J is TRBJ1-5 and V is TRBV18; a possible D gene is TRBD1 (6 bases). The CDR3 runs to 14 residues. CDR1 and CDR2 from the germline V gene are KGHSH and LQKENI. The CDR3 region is CASSPGDWGTPDIF. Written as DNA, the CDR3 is TGTGCCAGCTCACCAGGCGACTGGGGGACACCCGATATATTT.

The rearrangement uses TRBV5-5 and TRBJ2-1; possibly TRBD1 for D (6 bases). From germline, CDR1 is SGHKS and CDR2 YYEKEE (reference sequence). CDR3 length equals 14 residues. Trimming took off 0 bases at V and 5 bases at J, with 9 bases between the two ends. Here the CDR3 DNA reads TGTGCCAGCAGCTTGGGGACAGTCGACAATGAGCAGTTCTTC. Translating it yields CASSLGTVDNEQFF.

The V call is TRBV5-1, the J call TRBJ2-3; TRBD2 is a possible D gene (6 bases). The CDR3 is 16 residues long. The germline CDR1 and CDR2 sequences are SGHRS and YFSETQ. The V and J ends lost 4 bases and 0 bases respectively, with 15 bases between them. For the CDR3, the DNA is TGCGCCAGCAGCCTCTTCCCTAGCGCGAGCACAGATACGCAGTATTTT. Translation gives CASSLFPSASTDTQYF.

Here the CDR3 DNA reads TGTGCCAGTATTACTAACAGGGGACCTTATAGCAATCAGCCCCAGCATTTT. It translates to CASITNRGPYSNQPQHF. The chain combines TRBV2 with TRBJ1-5, with TRBD1 matching 7 bases. Trimming cost V 9 bases and J 0 bases; bases outside gene matches: 14. The CDR3 is 17 residues long. Germline loops: CDR1 SNHLY, CDR2 FYNNEI.